The clone carrying this T cell receptor (beta chain) was counted between two and nine times. The sample belongs to a study of blood T cell repertoires in COVID-19. Study information: Material from acute and convalescent COVID-19 was sourced from the United States, Italy and Spain. In each case, the material was cDNA or gDNA derived from T cells, B-cell-depleted T cells, or PBMCs.

In the authors' workflow: By means of reference gene primer amplification, nucleated cell counts were estimated. TCRdb's copy holds only in-frame clones and misses some; the assay was immunoSEQ multiplex PCR. Clonal size and the V and J genes are those of that table, whereas D and trimming came from the DNA. The sample records about 250,000 clones, around four fifths being singletons. V was pared by 6 bases and J by 0 bases, with 3 bases of the junction left unmatched. From germline, CDR1 is SNHLY and CDR2 FYNNEI. The CDR3 has 14 residues. Sample: peripheral blood. The J gene is TRBJ2-3, the V gene TRBV2, with 7 bases aligning to TRBD2. This sequence originates from a woman aged 55 to 70 with active or convalescent COVID-19. The CDR3 coding sequence is TGTGCCAGCAGACGGGGGGTCAGCACAGATACGCAGTATTTT. Its protein is CASRRGVSTDTQYF.